Below are 25 T cell receptor beta chains sequenced from a single sample in a study of esophageal squamous cell carcinoma under preoperative chemotherapy. In TCRdb, the PCR reads were re-called with MiXCR into one record per CDR3 protein. The data show roughly 1,200 distinct CDR3 sequences, around 30% seen once. The sample's time point: after preoperative PTX-NDP chemotherapy. The sample here was taken from a patient given preoperative chemotherapy. These receptors were taken from a human donor with esophageal squamous cell carcinoma. The donor label of this sample is uncertain.

This clonotype is labeled medium-sized. The chain is built from TRBV12-3 or TRBV12-4 and TRBJ2-1; 9 bases are shared with TRBD2. TRBJ2-5 matches the DNA end more closely, so the J call is doubtful. The CDR3 extends over 19 amino acids. The CDR3, as DNA: TGTGCCAGCAGTGCTCCTTCGGGACTAGCCCCGCCGGGGCGAGAGACCCAGTACTTC. Amino acids: CASSAPSGLAPPGRETQYF.

By sample share, this clonotype is large. The chain has TRBV6-1 and TRBJ2-1; 10 bases match TRBD2. The V and J ends lost 6 bases and 7 bases, in that order; junction bases with no gene match: 9. The CDR3 spans 15 residues. Germline values: CDR1 MNHNS, CDR2 SASEGT. The CDR3, as DNA: TGTGCCAGCAGCCCTCTAGCGGGAGTCGGGAATGAGCAGTTCTTC. The encoded protein is CASSPLAGVGNEQFF.

The J gene is TRBJ2-2, the V gene TRBV6-4; D unclear. The CDR3 spans 13 residues. Trimming stripped 2 bases from V and 4 bases from J, with 5 bases between. Germline V lookup: CDR1 MRHNA, CDR2 SNTAGT. CDR3 DNA: TGTGCCAGCAGTGACCGTTCCACCGGGGAGCTGTTTTTT. Encoded protein: CASSDRSTGELFF.

This clonotype is medium-sized (0.01 to 0.1%). J is TRBJ2-1 and V is TRBV6-2 or TRBV6-3, with a weak D call TRBD2 (7 bases). CDR3 length: 16 amino acids. The V gene's germline CDR1 is MNHEY and CDR2 SVGEGT. V was cut by 7 bases and J by 0 bases, with 16 bases left in between. CDR3 sequence (DNA): TGTGCCAGCATCCTAGGGGGGGCGAGCTCCTACAATGAGCAGTTCTTC. Translated, it gives CASILGGASSYNEQFF.

This clonotype has more than one count but fewer than ten. The chain uses TRBV4-1 and TRBJ2-5; 9 nucleotides line up with TRBD1. V lost 4 bases, J lost 4 bases, and 7 bases stayed unmatched. The CDR3 loop spans 15 amino acids. Per germline, CDR1 MGHRA and CDR2 YSYEKL. The CDR3 nucleotides read TGCGCCAGCAGCCTTGGACAGGGGAGTCGAGAGACCCAGTACTTC. It translates to CASSLGQGSRETQYF.

This clonotype was seen a handful of times. The CDR3 DNA reads TGTGCCAGCAGCGTAGGGGGCTCTGGGGCCAACGTCCTGACTTTC. Translation gives CASSVGGSGANVLTF. The rearrangement links TRBV9 to TRBJ2-6; D uncertain. CDR3 length: 15 residues. Germline values: CDR1 SGDLS, CDR2 YYNGEE. V was trimmed by 0 bases and J by 0 bases, leaving 4 bases between them.

This clonotype was picked up a small number of times. The chain couples TRBV7-2 to TRBJ1-1, with 7 nucleotides matching TRBD1. The trim removed 6 bases at V and 0 bases at J, leaving 4 bases unmatched. The V gene's germline CDR1 is SGHTA and CDR2 FQGNSA. The CDR3 length is 14 residues. CDR3 residues: CASRSGQLNTEAFF. For the CDR3, the DNA is TGTGCCAGCAGATCGGGACAGTTGAACACTGAAGCTTTCTTT.

This clonotype qualifies as medium-sized. The chain joins TRBV7-8 to TRBJ2-1; D perhaps matches TRBD2 (6 bases). The DNA end favors TRBJ2-7, so the J call may be wrong. Germline lookup yields CDR1 SGHVS and CDR2 FQNEAQ. The CDR3 sequence is 13 residues long. CDR3 DNA: TGTGCCAGCAGCGGTAGCGGTGGCTACGAGCAGTACTTC. This translates into CASSGSGGYEQYF.

This clonotype is labeled as medium-sized. The rearrangement joins TRBV6-5 to TRBJ2-1; 11 nucleotides line up with TRBD1. V shed 0 bases, J shed 6 bases, and the junction held 4 bases outside the gene matches. CDR3 length: 16 amino acids. Germline CDR1 is MNHEY and CDR2 is SVGAGI. CDR3 nucleotide sequence: TGTGCCAGCAGTTACTCCCGGGACAGGGGGTTCAATGAGCAGTTCTTC. This codes for CASSYSRDRGFNEQFF.

The V gene is TRBV6-1, the J gene TRBJ2-1, with D perhaps being TRBD1 or TRBD2 (5 bases each). The end of the DNA aligns better with TRBJ2-7, so the J call may be wrong. The CDR3 is made up of 16 amino acids. CDR1 and CDR2 from the germline V gene are MNHNS and SASEGT. The CDR3 DNA sequence: TGTGCCAGCGGGAGAGGGGTACAGAGCTCCTACAAGGAGCAGTACTTC. Its protein is CASGRGVQSSYKEQYF.

In its sample, this clonotype ranks as medium-sized. This chain uses TRBV7-2 with TRBJ2-1; no definite D call. Between the trimmed V and J ends, which lost 6 bases and 13 bases, there was a span of 22 bases. Per the germline V gene, CDR1 is SGHTA and CDR2 is FQGNSA. CDR3 length: 14 amino acids. This CDR3 reads CASRAADILETQFF. CDR3 nucleotide sequence: TGTGCCAGCAGGGCTGCGGATATATTGGAGACCCAGTTCTTC. The variable domain in full, completed from reference TRBV7-2 and TRBJ2-1, reads GAGVSQSPSNKVTEKGKDVELRCDPISGHTALYWYRQSLGQGLEFLIYFQGNSAPDKSGLPSDRFSAERTGGSVSTLTIQRTQQEDSAVYLCASRAADILETQFFGPGTRLTVL.

The rearrangement links TRBV7-8 to TRBJ2-1; no clear D. The J call may not be correct, given that the DNA end is closer to TRBJ2-7. Germline V gives CDR1 SGHVS, CDR2 FQNEAQ. This CDR3 comprises 15 residues. CDR3 nucleotides: TGTGCCAGCAGCCTAGGTCCGTCCTTTAAGGGAGAGCAGTACTTC. Protein: CASSLGPSFKGEQYF.

By its share, this clonotype is medium-sized. This sequence joins TRBV6-5 and TRBJ2-7, with 13 bases that match TRBD2. CDR1 is MNHEY and CDR2 is SVGAGI in the germline V gene. The V segment lost 4 bases and the J segment 0 bases; nucleotides outside the gene matches: 3. The CDR3 is made up of 16 amino acids. The CDR3 sequence is CASSSTSGRASYEQYF. CDR3 coding DNA: TGTGCCAGCAGTTCCACTAGCGGGAGGGCCTCCTACGAGCAGTACTTC.

In its sample, this clonotype ranks as medium-sized. The rearrangement uses TRBV6-5 and TRBJ1-4; D is unclear. CDR1 and CDR2 from the germline V gene are MNHEY and SVGAGI. The V end lost 2 bases, the J end lost 0 bases, and 13 bases lay between the germline ends. The CDR3 consists of 17 residues. The CDR3 region has the DNA TGTGCCAGCAGTTACACCGACAATGATGCAACTAATGAAAAACTGTTTTTT. It codes for CASSYTDNDATNEKLFF.

The chain joins TRBV20-1 to TRBJ2-1; TRBD2 is a possible D gene (5 bases). CDR1 is DFQATT, CDR2 SNEGSKA, per germline (reference sequence). The CDR3 spans 17 residues. Trimming pared 0 bases from V and 0 bases from J, leaving 15 bases between. CDR3 in DNA: TGCAGTGCTAGAGAGGGGAGAGGGTTCAGCTCCTACAATGAGCAGTTCTTC. Its protein is CSAREGRGFSSYNEQFF.

Concerning this clonotype: A much more abundant neighbour one base away suggests this may be a read error. The chain is built from TRBV12-3 or TRBV12-4 and TRBJ2-1; D possibly corresponds to TRBD2 (6 bases). The V and J ends lost 8 bases and 13 bases respectively, with 27 bases between them. This CDR3 contains 15 residues. The DNA of the CDR3 is TGTGCCAGCTCCGTTTGGCGGGCCACGGGGGAGACCCAGTTCTTC. Amino acid sequence: CASSVWRATGETQFF.

This chain links TRBV25-1 with TRBJ1-1; 10 nucleotides align to TRBD1. Germline assignment: CDR1 MGHDK and CDR2 SYGVNS. Trimming removed 6 bases from V and 6 bases from J; junction bases left unmatched: 4. The CDR3 runs 13 residues. The CDR3 bases are TGTGCCAGCAGGGGACAGGGGTTTGCTGAAGCTTTCTTT. Translated, it gives CASRGQGFAEAFF.

This clonotype is labeled as medium-sized. The rearrangement uses TRBV5-3 and TRBJ2-4, with D perhaps matching TRBD2 (5 bases). TRBV5-3 is an open reading frame, and its role is uncertain. The CDR3 contains 18 residues. Between the trimmed V and J ends, which lost 0 bases and 4 bases, there was a span of 20 bases. As DNA, the CDR3 is TGTGCCAGAAGCTTGGAATTTTACGGGATGAGGATAAAAAACATTCAGTACTTC. The encoded protein is CARSLEFYGMRIKNIQYF.

This clonotype is labeled as medium-sized. The V and J genes are TRBV7-6 and TRBJ2-1; either TRBD1 or TRBD2 may fit D (5 bases each). The CDR3 contains 15 residues. From germline, CDR1 is SGHVS and CDR2 FNYEAQ. Between the trimmed V and J ends, which lost 6 bases and 13 bases, there was a span of 25 bases. CDR3 loop: CASRPGTTREETQFF. Here the CDR3 DNA reads TGTGCCAGCAGACCCGGGACGACAAGAGAAGAGACCCAGTTCTTC. Full variable domain (rest looked up from reference TRBV7-6 and TRBJ2-1): GAGVSQSPRYKVTKRGQDVALRCDPISGHVSLYWYRQALGQGPEFLTYFNYEAQQDKSGLPNDRFSAERPEGSISTLTIQRTEQRDSAMYRCASRPGTTREETQFFGPGTRLTVL.

By share of the sample, this clonotype is large. The chain uses TRBV6-1 and TRBJ2-1; D is uncertain. The CDR3 runs 11 residues. Germline values: CDR1 MNHNS, CDR2 SASEGT. With 3 bases removed from V and 15 bases from J, the gap between germline ends came to 12 bases. The chain's CDR3 is CASSEGWSAFF. DNA of the CDR3: TGTGCCAGCAGTGAGGGGTGGTCAGCGTTCTTC.

This clonotype was picked up a small number of times. This may be a read error: a much more frequent sequence differs by one nucleotide. The chain uses TRBV6-5 and TRBJ2-1; 8 nucleotides line up with TRBD1. With 0 bases clipped from V and 10 bases from J, the junction kept 11 bases outside the gene matches. The CDR3 consists of 16 residues. Germline V gene data show CDR1 as MNHEY and CDR2 as SVGAGI. The CDR3 DNA reads as TGTGCCAGCAGTTACTCTTCGGACAGGGTTGCAGTCGAGCAGTTCTTC. This encodes CASSYSSDRVAVEQFF.

This clonotype is labeled medium-sized. DNA for the CDR3: TGTGCCAGCAGTTGGACAGGGACCACCGGGGAGCTGTTTTTT. Protein sequence: CASSWTGTTGELFF. V gene TRBV27 combines with J gene TRBJ2-2; 8 bases fit TRBD1. V lost 4 bases, J lost 4 bases, and 2 bases stayed unmatched. Germline CDR1 is MNHEY and CDR2 is SMNVEV (reference sequence). The length of the CDR3 is 14 residues.

This clonotype is judged large (0.1 to 1%). V usage is TRBV11-3 and J usage is TRBJ2-1; TRBD2 agrees at 7 bases. The germline V gene has CDR1 SGHNT and CDR2 YENEEA. With V trimmed by 0 bases and J by 4 bases, 9 bases remained unmatched. CDR3 length: 17 residues. CDR3 bases: TGTGCCAGCAGCTTAGATTGGGGCGGGAGTCAGTACAATGAGCAGTTCTTC. Its translation is CASSLDWGGSQYNEQFF.

Judged by abundance, this clonotype is large. The chain couples TRBV6-1 to TRBJ1-2, with TRBD1 matching 12 bases. Per germline, CDR1 MNHNS and CDR2 SASEGT. Trimming removed 6 bases from V and 8 bases from J; junction bases left unmatched: 7. This CDR3 comprises 14 residues. The CDR3 loop reads CASSTGQGAKGYTF. The DNA of the CDR3 is TGTGCCAGCAGCACGGGACAGGGGGCTAAAGGCTACACCTTC.

This clonotype has more than one count but fewer than ten. The J gene is TRBJ2-1, the V gene TRBV28, with a possible D match to TRBD2 (6 bases). In germline, CDR1 is MDHEN, CDR2 SYDVKM. The CDR3 consists of 16 residues. V gave up 7 bases and J gave up 3 bases, with 19 bases separating them. The CDR3 DNA follows: TGTGCCAGCACCCCCGGAGGGCGGTCGAACTACAATGAGCAGTTCTTC. Protein product: CASTPGGRSNYNEQFF.